The sequence of this TCR beta chain was determined in a study of T cell changes during pregnancy in multiple sclerosis. Profiled with immunoSEQ multiplex PCR; TCRdb holds only in-frame clones, not every one. The sample lists 55,000 to 70,000 clones, 90% occurring once. Trimming removed 4 bases at V and 6 bases at J, with 19 bases between. CDR1 is SEHNR and CDR2 is FQNEAQ in the germline V gene (reference sequence). The length of the CDR3 is 16 residues. The sequence came from a female donor in good health, enrolled as a control in a pregnancy study. The chain uses TRBV7-9 and TRBJ1-5; TRBD1 might be the D (6 bases). The sequencing used peripheral blood, collected in the first trimester of pregnancy. The CDR3 here is CASSCRPGQGIQPQHF. CDR3 bases: TGTGCCAGCAGCTGCCGTCCCGGCCAGGGGATTCAGCCCCAGCATTTT.